The rows below give T cell receptor beta chains drawn from one sample of a study of human T cells and chemical hapten exposure. One entry per CDR3 protein results from TCRdb running MiXCR on the RACE reads. The sample records under 95,000 distinct CDR3 sequences, about 8.5% being singletons. This specimen was whole blood, taken in connection with sensitization to the hapten diphenylcyclopropenone (DPC). Source of these receptors: a man aged 40-49 years with alopecia areata. Some clones in this sample may be carry-over from other donors' samples. Each CDR3 is given with its conserved first and last residue. D genes are given only for firm matches. Rows give clone size only sometimes, using once, few, many, or a class for an expanded clone.

size,D,V,J,DNA,CDR3
NA,NA,TRBV28,TRBJ2-3,TGTGCCAGCAGTTTACCGGTCCTAAATACGCAGTATTTT,CASSLPVLNTQYF
many,NA,TRBV27,TRBJ1-2,TGTGCCAGCAGTCCAGGACGGGTAAACTATGGCTACACCTTC,CASSPGRVNYGYTF
NA,TRBD2,TRBV4-3,TRBJ2-2,TGCGCCAGCAGCCAGTCGCCAGGCGGGCCCGGGAGGGGGACCGGGGAGCTGTTTTTT,CASSQSPGGPGRGTGELFF
NA,NA,TRBV5-4,TRBJ2-5,TGTGCCAGCAGCTTGGATAACAGGGAAGAGACCCAGTACTTC,CASSLDNREETQYF
many,NA,TRBV12-3/TRBV12-4,TRBJ2-5,TGTGCCAGCAGTTCCCGGGGTGAAGGTCCCCAGTACTTC,CASSSRGEGPQYF
few,NA,TRBV10-3,TRBJ1-4,TGTGCCATCAGCCGGGGGCAAGGTGAAAAACTGTTTTTT,CAISRGQGEKLFF
NA,NA,TRBV12-3/TRBV12-4,TRBJ1-2,TGTGCCAGCAGCCCTGGACAGCTCTATGGCTACACCTTC,CASSPGQLYGYTF
few,TRBD1,TRBV2,TRBJ2-7,TGTGCCAGCTCCTTGGACAGGTACTACGAGCAGTACTTC,CASSLDRYYEQYF
few,NA,TRBV29-1,TRBJ2-1,TGCAGCGTTGACTGGCGCCTAGCAGGGAACCGTCGGGAGCAGTTCTTC,CSVDWRLAGNRREQFF
NA,NA,TRBV27,TRBJ1-5,TGTGCCAGCAGTTCATCGGTCCGGAATCAGCCCCAGCATTTT,CASSSSVRNQPQHF
NA,TRBD2,TRBV10-3,TRBJ2-7,TGTGCCATCAATGACGGGAGGATTTACGAGCAGTACTTC,CAINDGRIYEQYF
few,TRBD2,TRBV20-1,TRBJ2-1,TGCAGTGCTAGAGGACTAGCGGGGGTCTACAATGAGCAGTTCTTC,CSARGLAGVYNEQFF
few,TRBD2,TRBV5-1,TRBJ2-5,TGCGCCAGCAGCTTGGGCCCAACTAGCGGGTTCCAAGAGACCCAGTACTTC,CASSLGPTSGFQETQYF
many,NA,TRBV10-2,TRBJ2-2,TGCGCCAGCACCAGGAGGGGCACCGGGGAGCTGTTTTTT,CASTRRGTGELFF
few,TRBD2,TRBV25-1,TRBJ2-1,TGTGCCAGCAGACCGAAAGCGGGACTAGCGGGAGGCTACAATGAGCAGTTCTTC,CASRPKAGLAGGYNEQFF
NA,NA,TRBV2,TRBJ1-2,TGTGCCAGCAGTGAGACCCAGGCCTATGGCTACACCTTC,CASSETQAYGYTF
NA,NA,TRBV7-8,TRBJ1-5,TGTGCCAGCAGCTTAGTTGGGGGCCATAGCAATCAGCCCCAGCATTTT,CASSLVGGHSNQPQHF
NA,NA,TRBV12-3/TRBV12-4,TRBJ1-6,TGTGCCAGCAGTCCCTCCCCCTCACCCCTCCACTTT,CASSPSPSPLHF
many,TRBD2,TRBV6-5,TRBJ2-3,TGTGCCAGTTCGTCTAGCGGGACCACAGATACGCAGTATTTT,CASSSSGTTDTQYF
NA,TRBD2,TRBV7-9,TRBJ2-3,TGTGCCACGATAGCGGGAGAAATGACAGATACGCAGTATTTT,CATIAGEMTDTQYF
NA,TRBD2,TRBV6-2/TRBV6-3,TRBJ2-3,TGTGCCAGCAGTACCCGACTAGCGGGGGGCCAAGGAGATACGCAGTATTTT,CASSTRLAGGQGDTQYF
NA,NA,TRBV11-2,TRBJ1-2,TGTGCCAGCAGCTTAGATCCGGTCTATGGCTACACCTTC,CASSLDPVYGYTF
many,NA,TRBV6-2/TRBV6-3,TRBJ1-6,TGTGCCAGCAAAACGAGAAGCTCCTATAATTCACCCCTCCACTTT,CASKTRSSYNSPLHF
few,TRBD2,TRBV2,TRBJ2-1,TGTGCCAGCACCGAGGGGACTAGCGGGAGGGCCCTCGAGTTCTTC,CASTEGTSGRALEFF
many,TRBD1,TRBV7-2,TRBJ2-1,TGTGCCAGCAGCCGACCGGGACAGGGTACAAATGAGCAGTTCTTC,CASSRPGQGTNEQFF
many,TRBD1,TRBV12-3/TRBV12-4,TRBJ1-1,TGTGCCAGCAGTAATCAGGGGGGGCAAGAAGCTTTCTTT,CASSNQGGQEAFF
many,NA,TRBV6-1,TRBJ1-1,TGTGCCAGCCGCCGGACAACTGAAGCTTTCTTT,CASRRTTEAFF
many,NA,TRBV11-2,TRBJ2-1,TGTGCCAGCAGCTTAGGCCGGGGCCAGTTCTTC,CASSLGRGQFF